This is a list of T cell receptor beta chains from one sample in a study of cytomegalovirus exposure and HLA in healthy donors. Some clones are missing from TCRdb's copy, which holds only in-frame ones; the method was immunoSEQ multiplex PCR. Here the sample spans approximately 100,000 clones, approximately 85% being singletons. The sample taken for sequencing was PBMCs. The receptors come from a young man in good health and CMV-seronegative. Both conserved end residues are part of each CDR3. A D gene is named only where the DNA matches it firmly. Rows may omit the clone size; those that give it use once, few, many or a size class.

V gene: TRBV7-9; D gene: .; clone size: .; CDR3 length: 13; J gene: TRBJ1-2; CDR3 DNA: TGTGCCAGCAGTCTAGAGCTTAACTATGGCTACACCTTC; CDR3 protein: CASSLELNYGYTF
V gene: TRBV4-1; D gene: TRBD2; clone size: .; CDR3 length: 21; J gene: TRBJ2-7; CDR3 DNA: TGCGCCAGCAGCCATAAAGTTCGTCATGCTAGCGGGGAGGAAAGGTCCTACGAGCAGTACTTC; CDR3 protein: CASSHKVRHASGEERSYEQYF
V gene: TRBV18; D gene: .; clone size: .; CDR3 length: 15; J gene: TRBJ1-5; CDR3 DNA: TGTGCCAGCTCACGCTACAGGGCGGAAAGTCAGCCCCAGCATTTT; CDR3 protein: CASSRYRAESQPQHF
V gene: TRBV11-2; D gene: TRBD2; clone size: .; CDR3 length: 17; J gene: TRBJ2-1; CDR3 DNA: TGTGCCAGCAGCTCCTCCGTTTCGGCGGGAGTTGGCAATGAGCAGTTCTTC; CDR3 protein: CASSSSVSAGVGNEQFF
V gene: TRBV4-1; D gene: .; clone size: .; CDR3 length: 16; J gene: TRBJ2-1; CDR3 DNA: TGCGCCAGCAGCCAAGATCTGGGACAACCCTACAATGAGCAGTTCTTC; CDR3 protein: CASSQDLGQPYNEQFF
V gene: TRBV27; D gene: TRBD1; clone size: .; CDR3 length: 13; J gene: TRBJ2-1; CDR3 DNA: TGTGCCAGCAGTCCACGGACAGGAAGTGAGCAGTTCTTC; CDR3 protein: CASSPRTGSEQFF
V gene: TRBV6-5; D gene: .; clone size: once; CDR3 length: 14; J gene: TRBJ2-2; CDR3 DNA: TGTGCCAGCAGTTACTTTCGACAGACCGGGGAGCTGTTTTTT; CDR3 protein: CASSYFRQTGELFF
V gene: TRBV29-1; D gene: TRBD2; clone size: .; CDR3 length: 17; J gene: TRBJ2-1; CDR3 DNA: TGCAGCGTGGCGGGACTAGCGGCGGAGTTCTCCTACAATGAGCAGTTCTTC; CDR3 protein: CSVAGLAAEFSYNEQFF
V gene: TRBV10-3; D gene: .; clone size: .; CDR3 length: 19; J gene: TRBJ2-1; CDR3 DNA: TGTGCCATCAGTGAGCCCACGAACCGGAGGGAGCATCACCGCAATGAGCAGTTCTTC; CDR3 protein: CAISEPTNRREHHRNEQFF
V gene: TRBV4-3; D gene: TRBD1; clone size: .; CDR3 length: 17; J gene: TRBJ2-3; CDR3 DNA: TGCGCCAGCAGCCAAGATCAGGTCACAGGGGAGACAGATACGCAGTATTTT; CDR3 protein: CASSQDQVTGETDTQYF
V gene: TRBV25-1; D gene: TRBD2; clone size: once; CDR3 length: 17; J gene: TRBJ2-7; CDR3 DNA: TGTGCCAGCAGTGGAACTAGCGGGAGGGATAGCTCCTACGAGCAGTACTTC; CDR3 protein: CASSGTSGRDSSYEQYF
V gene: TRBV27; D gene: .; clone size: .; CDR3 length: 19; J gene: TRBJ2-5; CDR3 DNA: TGTGCCAGCAGTTTATTTGTTGGTAATCATATGCGGCACCAAGAGACCCAGTACTTC; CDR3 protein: CASSLFVGNHMRHQETQYF
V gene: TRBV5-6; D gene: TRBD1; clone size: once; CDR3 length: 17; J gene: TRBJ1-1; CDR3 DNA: TGTGCCAGCAGCTTGGTGGGCCAACGGGACAGGAGCACTGAAGCTTTCTTT; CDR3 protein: CASSLVGQRDRSTEAFF
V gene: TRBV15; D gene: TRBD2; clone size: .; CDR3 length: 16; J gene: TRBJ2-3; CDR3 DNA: TGTGCCACCAGCAGAGAACTAGCGGGGAGCACAGATACGCAGTATTTT; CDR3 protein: CATSRELAGSTDTQYF
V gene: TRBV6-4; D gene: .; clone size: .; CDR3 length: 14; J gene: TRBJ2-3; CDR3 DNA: TGTGCCAGCAGTCCGACTGCCACCACAGATACGCAGTATTTT; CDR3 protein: CASSPTATTDTQYF
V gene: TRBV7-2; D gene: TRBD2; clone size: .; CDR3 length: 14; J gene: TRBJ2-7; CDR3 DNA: TGTGCCAGCAGTTCCGGGACTAGCGCCCACGAGCAGTACTTC; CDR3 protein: CASSSGTSAHEQYF
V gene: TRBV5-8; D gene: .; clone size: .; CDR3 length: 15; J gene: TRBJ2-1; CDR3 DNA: TGTGCCAGCAGCTTTCGAGGGGGTTCCTACAATGAGCAGTTCTTC; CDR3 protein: CASSFRGGSYNEQFF
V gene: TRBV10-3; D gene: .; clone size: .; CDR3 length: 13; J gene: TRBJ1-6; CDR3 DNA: TGTGCCGGAACAGGACAGCTTAATTCACCCCTCCACTTT; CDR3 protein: CAGTGQLNSPLHF
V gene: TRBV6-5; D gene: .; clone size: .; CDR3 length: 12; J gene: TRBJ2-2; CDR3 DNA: TGTGCCAGCAGTTTTTCGGTCGGGGAGCTGTTTTTT; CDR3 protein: CASSFSVGELFF
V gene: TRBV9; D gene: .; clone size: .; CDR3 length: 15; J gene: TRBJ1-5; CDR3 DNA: TGTGCCAGCAGCGGGGACTTGCATAGCAATCAGCCCCAGCATTTT; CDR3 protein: CASSGDLHSNQPQHF
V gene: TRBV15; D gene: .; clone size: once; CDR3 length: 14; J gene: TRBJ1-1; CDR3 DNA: TGTGCCACCAGCAGAGATCGTAGTGCCACTGAAGCTTTCTTT; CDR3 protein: CATSRDRSATEAFF
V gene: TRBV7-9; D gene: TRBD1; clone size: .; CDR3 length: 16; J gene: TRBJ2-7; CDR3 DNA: TGTGCCAGCAGCGTAAGCTCCGGGACAGGCTCCTACGAGCAGTACTTC; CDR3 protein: CASSVSSGTGSYEQYF
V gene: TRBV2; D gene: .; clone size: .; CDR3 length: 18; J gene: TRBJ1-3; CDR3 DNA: TGTGCCAGCATAGATCACAGGCGCCGAATCGCCGATAGAAACACCATATATTTT; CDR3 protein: CASIDHRRRIADRNTIYF
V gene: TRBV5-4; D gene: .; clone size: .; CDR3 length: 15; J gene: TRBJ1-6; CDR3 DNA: TGTGCCAGCAGCCCCCTGAGGGAAAATAATTCACCCCTCCACTTT; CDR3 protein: CASSPLRENNSPLHF
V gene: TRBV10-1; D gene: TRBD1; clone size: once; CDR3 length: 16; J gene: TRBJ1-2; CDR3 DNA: TGCGCCAGCAACGGGACAGTCTCGAGAGAGGCCTATGGCTACACCTTC; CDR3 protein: CASNGTVSREAYGYTF
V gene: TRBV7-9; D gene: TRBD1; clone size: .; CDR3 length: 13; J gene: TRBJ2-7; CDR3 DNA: TGTGCCAGCAGCTCCAGGGGGCGGGTTGAGCAGTACTTC; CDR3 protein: CASSSRGRVEQYF
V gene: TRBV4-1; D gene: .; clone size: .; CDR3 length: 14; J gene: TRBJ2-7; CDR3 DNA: TGCGCCAGCAGCTTGCGGACTGGAACCTACGAGCAGTACTTC; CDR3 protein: CASSLRTGTYEQYF
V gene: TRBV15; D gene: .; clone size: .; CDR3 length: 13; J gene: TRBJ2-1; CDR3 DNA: TGTGCCACCAGCAGTTTCGGTTACAATGAGCAGTTCTTC; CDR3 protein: CATSSFGYNEQFF
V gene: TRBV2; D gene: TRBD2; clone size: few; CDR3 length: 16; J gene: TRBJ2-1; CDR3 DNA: TGTGCCAGCAGTGAATCATTAGCGGGGGCTTACAATGAGCAGTTCTTC; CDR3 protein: CASSESLAGAYNEQFF
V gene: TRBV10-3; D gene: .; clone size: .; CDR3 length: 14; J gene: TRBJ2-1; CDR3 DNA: TGTGCCATCAGTGAGGACCCTCCTAGAGTTGAGCAGTTCTTC; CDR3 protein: CAISEDPPRVEQFF
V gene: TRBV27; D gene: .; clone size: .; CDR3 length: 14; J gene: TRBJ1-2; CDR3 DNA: TGTGCCAGCAGTTTTCGAAGACAGGACGATGGCTACACCTTC; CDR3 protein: CASSFRRQDDGYTF
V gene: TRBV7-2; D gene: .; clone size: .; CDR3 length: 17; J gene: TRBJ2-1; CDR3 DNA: TGTGCCAGCAGCTTACTATGGGGGGAAGTCTCCTACAATGAGCAGTTCTTC; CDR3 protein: CASSLLWGEVSYNEQFF
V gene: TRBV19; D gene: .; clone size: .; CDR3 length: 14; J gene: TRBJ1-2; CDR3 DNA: TGTGCCAGTATTGATGGTCTCACCCCCGGGGGCTACACCTTC; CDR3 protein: CASIDGLTPGGYTF
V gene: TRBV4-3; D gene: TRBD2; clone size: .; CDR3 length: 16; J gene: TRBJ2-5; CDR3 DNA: TGCGCCAGCAGCCAAGATCTAGCGGGAGAAAAAGAGACCCAGTACTTC; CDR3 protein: CASSQDLAGEKETQYF
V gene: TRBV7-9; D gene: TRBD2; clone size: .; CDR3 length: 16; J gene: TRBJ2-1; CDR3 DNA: TGTGCCAGCAGCTTAACGTCCGGGACTAGCGTTCCGGAGCAGTTCTTC; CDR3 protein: CASSLTSGTSVPEQFF
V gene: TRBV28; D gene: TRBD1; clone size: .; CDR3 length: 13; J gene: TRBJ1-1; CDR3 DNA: TGTGCCAGCAGTCCACGGGACAGGGCTGAAGCTTTCTTT; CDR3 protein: CASSPRDRAEAFF
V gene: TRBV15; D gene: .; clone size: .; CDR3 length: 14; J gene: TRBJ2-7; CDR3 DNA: TGTGCCACCAGCAGAGAGACAGGTCGTTACGAGCAGTACTTC; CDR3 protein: CATSRETGRYEQYF